This TCR beta chain originates from a study of T cell clonotyping in hematopoietic cell transplantation. Findings of the study overall: CD4 and CD8 repertoire contributions could not be separated without sorting. Few recipient clonotypes overlapped donors; over 95% were de novo at given depth. Higher Inverse Simpson Index values in graft donor and pretransplant recipient predicted broader posttransplant TCR diversity. Recipient TCR diversity dropped after transplant; expanded clonotypes rose from day 30 to 180.

The method was immunoSEQ multiplex PCR; TCRdb's version includes in-frame clones alone and lacks a portion of them. The sample holds tens of thousands of clones, approximately 94% seen once. Of note for this clone: What it binds is unknown.

CDR3 length: 17 amino acids. Germline V gene lookup returns CDR1 SGHRS and CDR2 YFSETQ. Trimming took 3 bases from V and 0 from J; bases not matched to a gene: 9. Sample: peripheral blood mononuclear cells. The sequence derives from a woman in her 50s in good health. Some clones in this sample may be carry-over from other donors' samples. The chain carries TRBV5-1 and TRBJ1-3; TRBD1 agrees at 7 bases. The CDR3 DNA sequence: TGCGCCAGCAGCTCTAGACAGGGTTCGGTCTCTGGAAACACCATATATTTT. Translation gives CASSSRQGSVSGNTIYF.